This T cell receptor beta chain emerged from a study of shared clonotypes between healthy human individuals. For the study at large: Used for every donor were three CD4 naive, three CD4 memory, two CD8 naive and one CD8 memory plate. General study results and limits: It was observed that roughly 4.8% of naive CD4 clonotypes were shared across a handful of donors.

The protocol was immunoSEQ multiplex PCR, while the TCRdb copy is restricted to in-frame clones and leaves out a portion. Of just over 2,000,000 clones listed, roughly 94% are singletons. Looked up from germline, CDR1 is SEHNR and CDR2 is FQNEAQ (reference sequence). Trimming took off 0 bases at V and 6 bases at J, with 6 bases between the two ends. This CDR3 contains 12 residues. In regard to this clone: Antigen unknown.

The source is a man aged 18 to 29 in good health. The chain has TRBV7-9 and TRBJ2-7; D unresolved. Sample: naive CD4+ T cells sorted from blood. The subset is: CD45RA+ positively selected. The CDR3 nucleotides are TGTGCCAGCAGCTTAGCGTACCGCGAGCAGTACTTC. It is translated as CASSLAYREQYF.